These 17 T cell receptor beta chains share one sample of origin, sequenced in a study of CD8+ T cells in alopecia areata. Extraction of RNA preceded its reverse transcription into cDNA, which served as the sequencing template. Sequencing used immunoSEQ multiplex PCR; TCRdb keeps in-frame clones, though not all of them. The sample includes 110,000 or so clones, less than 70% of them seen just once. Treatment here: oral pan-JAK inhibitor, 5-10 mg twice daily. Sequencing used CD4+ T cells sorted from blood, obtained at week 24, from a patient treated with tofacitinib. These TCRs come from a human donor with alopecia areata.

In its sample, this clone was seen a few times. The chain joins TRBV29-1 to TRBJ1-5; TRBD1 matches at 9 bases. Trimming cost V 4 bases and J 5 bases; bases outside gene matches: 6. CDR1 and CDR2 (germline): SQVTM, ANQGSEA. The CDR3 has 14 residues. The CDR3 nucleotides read TGCAGCGTTGCCGGGACAGGGAAGGATCAGCCCCAGCATTTT. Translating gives CSVAGTGKDQPQHF.

CDR3 protein: CASSDMFLNYGYTF. The CDR3 DNA sequence: TGTGCCAGCAGCGACATGTTCCTGAACTATGGCTACACCTTC. The chain recombines TRBV6-6 with TRBJ1-2, with D unclear. Trimming cost V 6 bases and J 2 bases, with 13 bases left between them. Germline V CDR1 and CDR2: MNHNY, SVGAGI (reference sequence). This CDR3 is 14 amino acids long.

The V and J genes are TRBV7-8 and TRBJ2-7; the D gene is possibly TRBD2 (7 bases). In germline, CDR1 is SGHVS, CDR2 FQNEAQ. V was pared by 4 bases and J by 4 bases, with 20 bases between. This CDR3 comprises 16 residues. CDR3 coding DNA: TGTGCCAGCAGCTCCCTCGATTGGGGGGGCAGATACGAGCAGTACTTC. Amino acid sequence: CASSSLDWGGRYEQYF.

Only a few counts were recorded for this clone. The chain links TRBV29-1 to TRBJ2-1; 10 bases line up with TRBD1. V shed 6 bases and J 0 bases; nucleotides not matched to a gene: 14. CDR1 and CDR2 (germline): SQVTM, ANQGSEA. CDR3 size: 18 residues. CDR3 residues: CSVDPGQGTSSSYNEQFF. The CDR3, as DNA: TGCAGCGTGGATCCGGGACAGGGGACGTCAAGCTCCTACAATGAGCAGTTCTTC.

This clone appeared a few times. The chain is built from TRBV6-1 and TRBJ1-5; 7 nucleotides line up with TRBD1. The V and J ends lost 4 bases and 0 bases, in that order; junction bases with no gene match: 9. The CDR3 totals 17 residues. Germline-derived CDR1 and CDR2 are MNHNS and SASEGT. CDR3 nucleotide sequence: TGTGCCAGCAGTGCTAATTACAGGGGATATAGCAATCAGCCCCAGCATTTT. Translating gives CASSANYRGYSNQPQHF.

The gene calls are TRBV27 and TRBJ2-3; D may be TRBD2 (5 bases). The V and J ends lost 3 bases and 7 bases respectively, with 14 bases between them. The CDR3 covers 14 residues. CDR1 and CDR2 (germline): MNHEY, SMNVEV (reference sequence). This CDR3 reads CASSFRETLNTQYF. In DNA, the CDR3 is TGTGCCAGCAGTTTCCGGGAAACCCTTAATACGCAGTATTTT.

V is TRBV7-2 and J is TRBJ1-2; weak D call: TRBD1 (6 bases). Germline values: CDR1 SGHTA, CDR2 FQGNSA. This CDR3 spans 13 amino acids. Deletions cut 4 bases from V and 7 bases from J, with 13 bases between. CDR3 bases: TGTGCCAGCAGCTCAGGGACAATGAGTGGCTACACCTTC. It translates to CASSSGTMSGYTF.

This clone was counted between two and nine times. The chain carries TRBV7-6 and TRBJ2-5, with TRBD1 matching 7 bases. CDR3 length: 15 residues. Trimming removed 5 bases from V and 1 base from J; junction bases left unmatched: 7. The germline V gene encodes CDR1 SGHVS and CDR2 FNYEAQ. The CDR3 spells CASSTSGTAQETQYF. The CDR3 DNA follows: TGTGCCAGCAGCACCTCCGGGACAGCCCAAGAGACCCAGTACTTC.

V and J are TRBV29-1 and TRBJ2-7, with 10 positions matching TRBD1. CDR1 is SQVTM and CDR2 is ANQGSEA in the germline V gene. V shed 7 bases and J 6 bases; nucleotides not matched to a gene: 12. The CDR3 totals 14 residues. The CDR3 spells CSARGQGLVGEQYF. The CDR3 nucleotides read TGCAGCGCCCGGGGACAGGGGTTAGTCGGCGAGCAGTACTTC.

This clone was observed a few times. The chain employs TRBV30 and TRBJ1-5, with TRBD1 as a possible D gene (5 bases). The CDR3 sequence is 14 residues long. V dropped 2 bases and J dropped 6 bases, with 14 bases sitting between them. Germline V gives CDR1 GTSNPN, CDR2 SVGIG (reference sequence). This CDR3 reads CAWSTTEVSQPQHF. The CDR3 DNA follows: TGTGCCTGGAGTACGACAGAGGTGAGTCAGCCCCAGCATTTT.

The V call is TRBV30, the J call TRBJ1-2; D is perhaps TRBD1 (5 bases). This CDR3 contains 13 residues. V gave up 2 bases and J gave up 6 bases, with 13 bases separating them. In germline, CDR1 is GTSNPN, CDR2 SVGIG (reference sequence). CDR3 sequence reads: CAWSSGQGDGYTF. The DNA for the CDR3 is TGTGCCTGGAGTTCAGGGCAGGGAGATGGCTACACCTTC.

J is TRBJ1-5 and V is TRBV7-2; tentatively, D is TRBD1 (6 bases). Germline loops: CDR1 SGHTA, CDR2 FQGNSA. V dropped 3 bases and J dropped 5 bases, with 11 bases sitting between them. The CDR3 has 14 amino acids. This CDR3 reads CASSFGGGYQPQHF. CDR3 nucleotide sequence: TGTGCCAGCAGCTTCGGGGGGGGCTATCAGCCCCAGCATTTT.

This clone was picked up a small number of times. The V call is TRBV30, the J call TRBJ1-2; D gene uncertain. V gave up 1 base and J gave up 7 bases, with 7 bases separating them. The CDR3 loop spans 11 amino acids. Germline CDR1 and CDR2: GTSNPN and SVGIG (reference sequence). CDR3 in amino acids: CAWSALSGYTF. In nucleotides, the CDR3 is TGTGCCTGGAGTGCCTTAAGTGGCTACACCTTC.

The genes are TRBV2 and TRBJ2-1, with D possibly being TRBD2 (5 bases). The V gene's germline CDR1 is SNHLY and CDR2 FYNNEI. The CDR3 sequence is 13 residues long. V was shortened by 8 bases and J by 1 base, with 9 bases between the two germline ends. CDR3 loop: CASRSGSYNEQFF. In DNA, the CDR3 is TGTGCCAGCCGGAGCGGTTCCTACAATGAGCAGTTCTTC.

The CDR3 nucleotides read TGCGCCAGCAGGCTACTAGCGGTCAACACCGGGGAGCTGTTTTTT. This sequence encodes CASRLLAVNTGELFF. The rearrangement links TRBV5-1 to TRBJ2-2, with 8 nucleotides matching TRBD2. The J segment lost 2 bases and the V segment lost 5 bases, leaving 5 bases of the junction unmatched. Germline V gene lookup returns CDR1 SGHRS and CDR2 YFSETQ. CDR3 length equals 15 residues.

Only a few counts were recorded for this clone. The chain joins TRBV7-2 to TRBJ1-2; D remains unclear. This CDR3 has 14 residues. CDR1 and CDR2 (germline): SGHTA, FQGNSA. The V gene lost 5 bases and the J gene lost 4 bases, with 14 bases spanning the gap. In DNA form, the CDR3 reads TGTGCCAGCAGCCCCTCGACGGTTTCCTATGGCTACACCTTC. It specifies CASSPSTVSYGYTF.

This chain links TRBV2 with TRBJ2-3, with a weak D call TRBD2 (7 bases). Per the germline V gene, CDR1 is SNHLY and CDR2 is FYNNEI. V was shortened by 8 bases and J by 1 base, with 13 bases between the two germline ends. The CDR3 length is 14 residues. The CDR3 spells CASGPGGGTDTQYF. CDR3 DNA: TGTGCCAGCGGTCCGGGGGGCGGCACAGATACGCAGTATTTT.